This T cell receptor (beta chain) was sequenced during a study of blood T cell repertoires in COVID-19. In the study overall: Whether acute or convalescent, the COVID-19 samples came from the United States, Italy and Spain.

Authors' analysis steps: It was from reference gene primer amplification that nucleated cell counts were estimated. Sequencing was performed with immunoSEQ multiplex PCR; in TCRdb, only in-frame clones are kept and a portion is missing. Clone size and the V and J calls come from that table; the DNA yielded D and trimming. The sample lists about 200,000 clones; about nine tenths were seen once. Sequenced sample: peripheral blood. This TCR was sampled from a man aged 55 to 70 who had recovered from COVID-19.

The CDR3 reads CASSSSGGAGETQYF. The CDR3 bases are TGTGCCAGCAGTTCTAGCGGGGGGGCCGGAGAGACCCAGTACTTC. The V and J genes are TRBV7-7 and TRBJ2-5; 12 bases line up with TRBD2. This CDR3 spans 15 amino acids. Losses at the gene ends were 6 bases for V and 4 bases for J; bases not matched to a gene: 6. Germline CDR1 reads SSHAT; CDR2 reads FNYEAQ (reference sequence).